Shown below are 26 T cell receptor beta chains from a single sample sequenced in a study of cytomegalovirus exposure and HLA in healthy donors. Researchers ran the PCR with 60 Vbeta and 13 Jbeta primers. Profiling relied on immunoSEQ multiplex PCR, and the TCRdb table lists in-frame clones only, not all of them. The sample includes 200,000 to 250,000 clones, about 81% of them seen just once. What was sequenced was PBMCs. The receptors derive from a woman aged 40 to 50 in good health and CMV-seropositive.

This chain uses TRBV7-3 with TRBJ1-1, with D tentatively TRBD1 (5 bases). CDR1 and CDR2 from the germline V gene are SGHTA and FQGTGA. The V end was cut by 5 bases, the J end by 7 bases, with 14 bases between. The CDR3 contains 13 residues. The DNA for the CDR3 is TGTGCCAGCAGCCGGTACCCGGGACTTGAAGCTTTCTTT. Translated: CASSRYPGLEAFF.

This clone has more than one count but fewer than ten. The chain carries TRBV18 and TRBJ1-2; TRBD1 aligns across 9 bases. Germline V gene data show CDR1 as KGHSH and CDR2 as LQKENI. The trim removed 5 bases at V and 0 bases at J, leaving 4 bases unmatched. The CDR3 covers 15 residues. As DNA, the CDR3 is TGTGCCAGCTCAACCGGGACAGGGCCTAACTATGGCTACACCTTC. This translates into CASSTGTGPNYGYTF.

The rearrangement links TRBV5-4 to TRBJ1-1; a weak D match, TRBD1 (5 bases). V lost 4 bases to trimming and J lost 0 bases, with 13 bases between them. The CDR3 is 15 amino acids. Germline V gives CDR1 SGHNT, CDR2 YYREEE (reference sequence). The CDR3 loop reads CASSPSGGLNTEAFF. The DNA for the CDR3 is TGTGCCAGCAGCCCCTCGGGGGGACTGAACACTGAAGCTTTCTTT.

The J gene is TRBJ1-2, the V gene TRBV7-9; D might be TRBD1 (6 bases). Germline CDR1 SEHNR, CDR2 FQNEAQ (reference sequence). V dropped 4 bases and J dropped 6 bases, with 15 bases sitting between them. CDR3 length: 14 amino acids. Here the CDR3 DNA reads TGTGCCAGCAGCTCCTACACAGGGCTTGATGGCTACACCTTC. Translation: CASSSYTGLDGYTF. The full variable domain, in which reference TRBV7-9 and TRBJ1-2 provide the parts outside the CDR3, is DTGVSQNPRHKITKRGQNVTFRCDPISEHNRLYWYRQTLGQGPEFLTYFQNEAQLEKSRLLSDRFSAERPKGSFSTLEIQRTEQGDSAMYLCASSSYTGLDGYTFGSGTRLTVV.

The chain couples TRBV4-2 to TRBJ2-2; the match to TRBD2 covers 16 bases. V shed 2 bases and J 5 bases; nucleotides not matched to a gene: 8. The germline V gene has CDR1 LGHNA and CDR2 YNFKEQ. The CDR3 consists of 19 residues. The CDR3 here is CASSQPQGLAGGVTGELFF. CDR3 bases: TGTGCCAGCAGCCAACCCCAGGGACTAGCGGGAGGGGTAACCGGGGAGCTGTTTTTT.

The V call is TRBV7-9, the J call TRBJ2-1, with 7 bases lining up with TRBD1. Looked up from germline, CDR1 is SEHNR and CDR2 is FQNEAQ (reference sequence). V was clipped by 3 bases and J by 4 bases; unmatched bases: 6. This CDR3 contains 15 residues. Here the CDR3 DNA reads TGTGCCAGCAGCTTCGGGACAGAGCCATACAATGAGCAGTTCTTC. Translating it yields CASSFGTEPYNEQFF. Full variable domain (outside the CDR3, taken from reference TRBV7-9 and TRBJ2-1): DTGVSQNPRHKITKRGQNVTFRCDPISEHNRLYWYRQTLGQGPEFLTYFQNEAQLEKSRLLSDRFSAERPKGSFSTLEIQRTEQGDSAMYLCASSFGTEPYNEQFFGPGTRLTVL.

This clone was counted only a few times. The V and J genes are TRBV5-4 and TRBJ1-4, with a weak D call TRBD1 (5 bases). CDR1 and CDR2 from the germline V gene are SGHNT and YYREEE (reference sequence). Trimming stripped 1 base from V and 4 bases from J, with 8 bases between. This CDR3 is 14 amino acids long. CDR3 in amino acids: CASSLQGLNEKLFF. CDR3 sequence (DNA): TGTGCCAGCAGCTTGCAGGGCCTTAATGAAAAACTGTTTTTT. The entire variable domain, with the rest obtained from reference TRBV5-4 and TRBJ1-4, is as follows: ETGVTQSPTHLIKTRGQQVTLRCSSQSGHNTVSWYQQALGQGPQFIFQYYREEENGRGNFPPRFSGLQFPNYSSELNVNALELDDSALYLCASSLQGLNEKLFFGSGTQLSVL.

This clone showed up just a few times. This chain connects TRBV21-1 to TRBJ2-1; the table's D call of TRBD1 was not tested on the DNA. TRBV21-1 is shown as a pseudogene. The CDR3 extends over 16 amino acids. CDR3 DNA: TGTGCCAGCAGCAAAGCGCGTCAGGGGGCAAGGAATGAGCAGTTCTTC. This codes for CASSKARQGARNEQFF.

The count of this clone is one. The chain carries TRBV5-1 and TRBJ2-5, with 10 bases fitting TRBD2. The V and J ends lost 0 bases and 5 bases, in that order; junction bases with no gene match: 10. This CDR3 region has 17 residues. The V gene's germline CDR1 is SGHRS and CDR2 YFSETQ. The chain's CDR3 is CASSLGGLASGSETQYF. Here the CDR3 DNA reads TGCGCCAGCAGCTTGGGGGGTTTGGCTAGCGGGAGCGAGACCCAGTACTTC.

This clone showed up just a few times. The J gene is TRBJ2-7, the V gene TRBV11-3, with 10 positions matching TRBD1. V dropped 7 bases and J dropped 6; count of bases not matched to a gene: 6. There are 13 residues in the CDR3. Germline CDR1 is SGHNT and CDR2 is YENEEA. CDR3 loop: CASTTGTGAEQYF. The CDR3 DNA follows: TGTGCCAGCACAACCGGGACAGGGGCCGAGCAGTACTTC.

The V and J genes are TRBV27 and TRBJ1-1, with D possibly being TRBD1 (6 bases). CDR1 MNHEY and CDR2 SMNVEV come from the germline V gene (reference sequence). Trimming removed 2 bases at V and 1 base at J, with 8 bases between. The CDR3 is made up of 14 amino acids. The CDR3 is CASSLRGSNTEAFF. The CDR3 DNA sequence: TGTGCCAGCAGTTTAAGGGGGTCGAACACTGAAGCTTTCTTT.

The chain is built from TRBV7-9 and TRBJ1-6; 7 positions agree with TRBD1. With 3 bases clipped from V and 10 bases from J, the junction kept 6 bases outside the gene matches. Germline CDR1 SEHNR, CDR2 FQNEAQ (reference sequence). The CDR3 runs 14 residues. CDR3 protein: CASSFEGAGSPLHF. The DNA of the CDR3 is TGTGCCAGCAGCTTCGAGGGGGCCGGATCACCCCTCCACTTT.

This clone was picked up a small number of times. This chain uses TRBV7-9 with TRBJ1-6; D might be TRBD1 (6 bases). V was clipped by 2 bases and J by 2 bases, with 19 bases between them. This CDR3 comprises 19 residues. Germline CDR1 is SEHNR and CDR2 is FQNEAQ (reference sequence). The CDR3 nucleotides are TGTGCCAGCAGCTTATTAGTAGGGGGAAGAAGCCCCTATAATTCACCCCTCCACTTT. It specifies CASSLLVGGRSPYNSPLHF.

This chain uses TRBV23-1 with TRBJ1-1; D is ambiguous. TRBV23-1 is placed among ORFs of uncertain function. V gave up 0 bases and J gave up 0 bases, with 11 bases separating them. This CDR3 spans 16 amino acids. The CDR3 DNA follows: TGCGCCAGCAGTCAATCCCATGGCACAGTGAACACTGAAGCTTTCTTT. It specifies CASSQSHGTVNTEAFF.

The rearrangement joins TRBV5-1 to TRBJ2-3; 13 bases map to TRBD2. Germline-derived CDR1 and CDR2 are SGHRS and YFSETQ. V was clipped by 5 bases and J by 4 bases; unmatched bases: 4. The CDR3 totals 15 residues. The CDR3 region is CASRWTSGSADTQYF. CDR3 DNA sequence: TGCGCCAGCAGGTGGACTAGCGGGAGTGCAGATACGCAGTATTTT.

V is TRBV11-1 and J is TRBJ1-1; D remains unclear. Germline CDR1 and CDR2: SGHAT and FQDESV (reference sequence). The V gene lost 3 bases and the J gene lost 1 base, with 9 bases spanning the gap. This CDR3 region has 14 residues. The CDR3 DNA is TGTGCCAGCAGCTTTAGGCAGGAGAACACTGAAGCTTTCTTT. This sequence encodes CASSFRQENTEAFF.

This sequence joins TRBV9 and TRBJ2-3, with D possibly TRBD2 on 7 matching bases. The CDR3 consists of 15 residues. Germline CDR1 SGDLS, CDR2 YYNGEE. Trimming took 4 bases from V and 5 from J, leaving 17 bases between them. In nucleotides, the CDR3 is TGTGCCAGCAGCTCCAGACCGGGGGGCGGAGATACGCAGTATTTT. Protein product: CASSSRPGGGDTQYF.

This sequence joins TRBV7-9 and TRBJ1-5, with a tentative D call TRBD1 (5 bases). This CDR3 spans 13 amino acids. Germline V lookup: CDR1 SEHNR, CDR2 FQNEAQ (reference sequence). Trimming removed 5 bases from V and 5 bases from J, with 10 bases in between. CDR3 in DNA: TGTGCCAGCAGCCGAGACAGAGATCAGCCCCAGCATTTT. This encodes CASSRDRDQPQHF.

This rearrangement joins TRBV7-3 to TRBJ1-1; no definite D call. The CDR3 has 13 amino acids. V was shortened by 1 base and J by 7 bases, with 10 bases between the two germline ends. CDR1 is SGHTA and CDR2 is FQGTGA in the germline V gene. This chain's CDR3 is CASSLNQANEAFF. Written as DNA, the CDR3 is TGTGCCAGCAGCTTAAACCAGGCCAATGAAGCTTTCTTT.

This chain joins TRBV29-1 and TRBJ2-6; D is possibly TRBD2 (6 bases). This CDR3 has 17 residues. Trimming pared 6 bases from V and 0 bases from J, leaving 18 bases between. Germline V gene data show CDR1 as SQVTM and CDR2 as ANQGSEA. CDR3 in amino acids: CSVPGGGGTSGANVLTF. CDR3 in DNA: TGCAGCGTCCCTGGTGGTGGGGGGACCTCTGGGGCCAACGTCCTGACTTTC.

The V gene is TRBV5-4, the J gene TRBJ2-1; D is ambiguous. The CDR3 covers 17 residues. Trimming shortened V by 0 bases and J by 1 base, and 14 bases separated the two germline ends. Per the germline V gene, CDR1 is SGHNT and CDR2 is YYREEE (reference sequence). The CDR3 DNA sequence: TGTGCCAGCAGCTTGGGCCCGAAGGAGAGGTCCTACAATGAGCAGTTCTTC. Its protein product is CASSLGPKERSYNEQFF. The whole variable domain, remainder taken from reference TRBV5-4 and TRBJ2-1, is ETGVTQSPTHLIKTRGQQVTLRCSSQSGHNTVSWYQQALGQGPQFIFQYYREEENGRGNFPPRFSGLQFPNYSSELNVNALELDDSALYLCASSLGPKERSYNEQFFGPGTRLTVL.

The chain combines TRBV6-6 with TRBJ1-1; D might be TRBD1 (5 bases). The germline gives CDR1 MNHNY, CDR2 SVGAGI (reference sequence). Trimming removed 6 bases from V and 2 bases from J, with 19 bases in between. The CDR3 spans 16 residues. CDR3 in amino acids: CASSTSGLGLNTEAFF. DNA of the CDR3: TGTGCCAGCAGCACCTCAGGGTTGGGCTTAAACACTGAAGCTTTCTTT.

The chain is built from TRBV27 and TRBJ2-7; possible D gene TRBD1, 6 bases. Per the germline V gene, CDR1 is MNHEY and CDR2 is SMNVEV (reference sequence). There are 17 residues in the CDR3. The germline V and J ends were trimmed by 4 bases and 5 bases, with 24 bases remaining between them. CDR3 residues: CASSSPTDSEGPNEQYF. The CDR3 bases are TGTGCCAGCAGTTCGCCTACGGACAGCGAAGGTCCCAACGAGCAGTACTTC.

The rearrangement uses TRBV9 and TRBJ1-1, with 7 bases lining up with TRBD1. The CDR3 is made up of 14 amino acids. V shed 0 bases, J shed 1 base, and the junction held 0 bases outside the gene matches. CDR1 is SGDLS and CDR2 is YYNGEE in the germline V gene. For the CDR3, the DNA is TGTGCCAGCAGCGTAGGGACAGGGAACACTGAAGCTTTCTTT. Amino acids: CASSVGTGNTEAFF.

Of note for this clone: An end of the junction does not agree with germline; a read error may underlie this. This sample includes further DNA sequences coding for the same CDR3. CDR3 nucleotide sequence: TGTGCCAGCAGTTGGGGGACAGGGAATAATTCCCCCCTCCACTTT. Amino acids: CASSWGTGNNSPLHF. The chain is built from TRBV27 and TRBJ1-6; 9 bases align to TRBD1. The CDR3 loop spans 15 amino acids. The germline V gene encodes CDR1 MNHEY and CDR2 SMNVEV (reference sequence).

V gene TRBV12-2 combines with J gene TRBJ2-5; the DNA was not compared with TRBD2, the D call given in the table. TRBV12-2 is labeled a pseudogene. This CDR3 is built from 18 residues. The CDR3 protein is CASRRTSGSLLDQETQYF. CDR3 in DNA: TGTGCAAGTCGCCGGACTAGCGGGAGTCTTCTGGACCAAGAGACCCAGTACTTC.